These T cell receptor beta chains were read from a single sample in a study of CD8+ T cells in alopecia areata. Assay used: immunoSEQ multiplex PCR; TCRdb lists only in-frame clones, some missing. The data show roughly 120,000 clones, roughly 55% seen once. Sample: CD8+ T cells sorted from blood, taken at week 24, from a patient treated with tofacitinib. All receptors come from a human donor with alopecia areata. Each CDR3 is given with its conserved first and last residue. The D gene is left open where the match is weak. Rows may omit the clone size; those that give it use once, few, many or a size class.

v_gene	j_gene	d_gene	abundance	CDR3nt	CDR3aa
TRBV30	TRBJ1-5	-	-	TGTGCCTGGAGTGTACCGGGGGACAATCAGCCCCAGCATTTT	CAWSVPGDNQPQHF
TRBV6-5	TRBJ2-7	TRBD1	-	TGTGCCAGCAGTTACGCTAGGACAGGGGGCTACGAGCAGTACTTC	CASSYARTGGYEQYF
TRBV29-1	TRBJ2-7	TRBD1	-	TGCAGCGTCCACACCCACACAGGGGTTCATCGAGAGCAGTACTTC	CSVHTHTGVHREQYF
TRBV7-9	TRBJ2-7	-	-	TGTGCCAGCAGCGGGACCTACGAGCAGTACTTC	CASSGTYEQYF
TRBV6-1	TRBJ2-2	TRBD1	-	TGTGCCAGCAGTGAAGGGGCAGGGGGGAACACCGGGGAGCTGTTTTTT	CASSEGAGGNTGELFF
TRBV29-1	TRBJ1-2	TRBD1	-	TGCAGCGTTGAAGGGACAGGGGCTCTAGACTATGGCTACACCTTC	CSVEGTGALDYGYTF
TRBV4-3	TRBJ2-3	TRBD1	few	TGCGCCAGCAGCCAAGGGACAGGGGGCCCAGATACGCAGTATTTT	CASSQGTGGPDTQYF
TRBV4-1	TRBJ2-7	-	-	TGCGCCAGCAGCCAAGCCCCGGGGCGGGGCCACGAGCAGTACTTC	CASSQAPGRGHEQYF
TRBV5-4	TRBJ1-2	TRBD1	-	TGTGCCAGCAGCTCACCGGGACAGGGGAATGGCTACACCTTC	CASSSPGQGNGYTF
TRBV4-1	TRBJ2-7	TRBD2	-	TGCGCCAGCAGCCAAGGGTCGGGGGGGACCTACGAGCAGTACTTC	CASSQGSGGTYEQYF
TRBV10-3	TRBJ2-7	-	-	TGTGCCATCGGGGTCATCGCGAGCAGGCCCTACGAGCAGTACTTC	CAIGVIASRPYEQYF
TRBV25-1	TRBJ2-7	TRBD1	-	TGTGCCAGCAGCCAGGGGGCAAGAGGGGAGCAGTACTTC	CASSQGARGEQYF
TRBV29-1	TRBJ2-1	-	few	TGCAGCGTTGGGGATGGTGGGCAGTTCTTC	CSVGDGGQFF
TRBV5-6	TRBJ2-6	-	-	TGTGCCAGCAGCTTGGAGGTGGCAGACTTCTCTGGGGCCAACGTCCTGACTTTC	CASSLEVADFSGANVLTF
TRBV4-3	TRBJ2-7	TRBD2	few	TGCGCCAGCAGCCCTTACGGGGGAGGGATCGACGAGCAGTACTTC	CASSPYGGGIDEQYF
TRBV29-1	TRBJ1-1	TRBD1	-	TGCAGCGCTAGGCGGGAACAGGGGGAAGCTTTCTTT	CSARREQGEAFF
TRBV15	TRBJ1-5	-	-	TGTGCCACCAGCAGAGATCACCCAACTAGCAATCAGCCCCAGCATTTT	CATSRDHPTSNQPQHF
TRBV2	TRBJ2-7	TRBD1	-	TGTGCCAGCAGGGAGCAGAGGACAGGGGCCTACGAGCAGTACTTC	CASREQRTGAYEQYF
TRBV6-5	TRBJ1-1	-	-	TGTGCCAGCAGCCCCCAGGGGACTGAAGCTTTCTTT	CASSPQGTEAFF
TRBV10-3	TRBJ2-7	TRBD1	-	TGTGCCACCACGACAGGGAACTACGAGCAGTACTTC	CATTTGNYEQYF
TRBV21-1	TRBJ2-5	-	few	TGTGCCAGCAGCAAGATAGCGGGGGCTCGTGAGACCCAGTACTTC	CASSKIAGARETQYF
TRBV5-6	TRBJ1-1	TRBD1	-	TGTGCCAGCAGCTTTTACAGGGGGCGGACTGAAGCTTTCTTT	CASSFYRGRTEAFF
TRBV15	TRBJ2-7	TRBD1	-	TGTGCCACCAGTCCCATCCGGGACAGGGGAACATACGAGCAGTACTTC	CATSPIRDRGTYEQYF
TRBV7-8	TRBJ1-3	TRBD1	-	TGTGCCAGCAGCTTAGGGACAGGGGAGTCCTACACCATATATTTT	CASSLGTGESYTIYF
TRBV7-9	TRBJ1-4	TRBD1	-	TGTGCCAGCAGCTTGATAACAGGGGGCGTCGAAAAACTGTTTTTT	CASSLITGGVEKLFF
TRBV6-5	TRBJ2-2	-	few	TGTGCCAGCAGTTACAGTACTAGCAGGGGATCTGGGGAGCTGTTTTTT	CASSYSTSRGSGELFF
TRBV27	TRBJ2-1	-	-	TGTGCCAGCAGTTTAACCGCAGGTAACAATGAGCAGTTCTTC	CASSLTAGNNEQFF
TRBV11-2	TRBJ1-1	TRBD1	-	TGTGCCAGCAGCTTAGGGGGACAGGGGTTCGGCACTGAAGCTTTCTTT	CASSLGGQGFGTEAFF
TRBV27	TRBJ1-1	TRBD1	-	TGTGCCAGCAGAGACAGGGACGCCACTGAAGCTTTCTTT	CASRDRDATEAFF